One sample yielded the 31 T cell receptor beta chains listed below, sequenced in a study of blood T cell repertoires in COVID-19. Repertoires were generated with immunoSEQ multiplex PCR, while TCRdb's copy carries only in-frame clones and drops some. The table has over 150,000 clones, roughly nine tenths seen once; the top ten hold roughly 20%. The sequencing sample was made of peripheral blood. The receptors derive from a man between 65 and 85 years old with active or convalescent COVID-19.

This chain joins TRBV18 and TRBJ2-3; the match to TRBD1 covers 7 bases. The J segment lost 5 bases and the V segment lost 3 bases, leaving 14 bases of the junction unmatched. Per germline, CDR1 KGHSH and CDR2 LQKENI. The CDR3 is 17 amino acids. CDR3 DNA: TGTGCCAGCTCACCGCCGTCCGTCAGGGGGAGTAGAGATACGCAGTATTTT. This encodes CASSPPSVRGSRDTQYF.

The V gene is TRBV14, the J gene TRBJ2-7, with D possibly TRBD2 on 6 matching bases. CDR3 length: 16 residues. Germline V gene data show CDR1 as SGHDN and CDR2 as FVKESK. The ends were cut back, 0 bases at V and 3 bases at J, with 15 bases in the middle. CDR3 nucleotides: TGTGCCAGCAGCCAAGAGGCGGGGCTCCTCCGCTACGAGCAGTACTTC. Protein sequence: CASSQEAGLLRYEQYF.

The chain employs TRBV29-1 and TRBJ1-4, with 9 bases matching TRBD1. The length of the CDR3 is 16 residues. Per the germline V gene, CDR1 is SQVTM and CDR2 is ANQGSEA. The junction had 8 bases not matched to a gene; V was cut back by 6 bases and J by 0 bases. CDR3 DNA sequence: TGCAGCGTCCGAAGAGGGACAGGGACAACTAATGAAAAACTGTTTTTT. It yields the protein CSVRRGTGTTNEKLFF.

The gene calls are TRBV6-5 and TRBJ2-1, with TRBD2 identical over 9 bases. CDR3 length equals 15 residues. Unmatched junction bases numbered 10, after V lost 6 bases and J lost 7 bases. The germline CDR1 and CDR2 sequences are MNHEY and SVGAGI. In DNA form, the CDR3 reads TGTGCCAGCAGGTATAGCGGGAGAGTGCGAAATGAGCAGTTCTTC. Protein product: CASRYSGRVRNEQFF.

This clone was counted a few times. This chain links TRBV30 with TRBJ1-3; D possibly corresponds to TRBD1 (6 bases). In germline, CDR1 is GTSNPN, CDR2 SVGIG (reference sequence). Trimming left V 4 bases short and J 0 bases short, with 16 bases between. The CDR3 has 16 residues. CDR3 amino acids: CAWIRGGGYSGNTIYF. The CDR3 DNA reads TGTGCCTGGATCCGAGGCGGGGGCTACTCTGGAAACACCATATATTTT.

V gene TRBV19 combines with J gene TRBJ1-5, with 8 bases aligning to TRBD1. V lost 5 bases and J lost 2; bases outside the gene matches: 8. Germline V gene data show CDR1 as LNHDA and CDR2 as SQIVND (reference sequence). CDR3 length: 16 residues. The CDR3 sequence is CASSGQGGIGNQPQHF. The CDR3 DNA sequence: TGTGCCAGTAGTGGACAGGGAGGTATCGGCAATCAGCCCCAGCATTTT. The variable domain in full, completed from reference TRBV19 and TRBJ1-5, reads DGGITQSPKYLFRKEGQNVTLSCEQNLNHDAMYWYRQDPGQGLRLIYYSQIVNDFQKGDIAEGYSVSREKKESFPLTVTSAQKNPTAFYLCASSGQGGIGNQPQHFGDGTRLSIL.

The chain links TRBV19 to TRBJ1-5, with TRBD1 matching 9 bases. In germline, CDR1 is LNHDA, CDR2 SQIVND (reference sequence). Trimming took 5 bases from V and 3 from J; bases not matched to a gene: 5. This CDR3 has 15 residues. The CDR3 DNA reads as TGTGCCAGTAGTCTGACAGGGGGGTTCAATCAGCCCCAGCATTTT. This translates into CASSLTGGFNQPQHF.

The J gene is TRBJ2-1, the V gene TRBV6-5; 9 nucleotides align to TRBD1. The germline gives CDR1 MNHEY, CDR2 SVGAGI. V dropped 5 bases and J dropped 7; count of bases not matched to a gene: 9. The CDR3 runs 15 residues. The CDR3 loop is CASSPSGQGRNEQFF. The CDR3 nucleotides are TGTGCCAGCAGTCCATCGGGACAGGGAAGAAATGAGCAGTTCTTC.

CDR3 DNA sequence: TGTGCCAGCATTTTAGCGGGAGGGAATGAGCAGTTCTTC. Encoded protein: CASILAGGNEQFF. The chain has TRBV7-8 and TRBJ2-1; TRBD2 matches at 11 bases. Germline CDR1 is SGHVS and CDR2 is FQNEAQ. The V gene end was trimmed by 7 bases and the J gene end by 7 bases; junction bases not matched to a gene: 3. The CDR3 totals 13 residues.

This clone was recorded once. CDR3 loop: CASRFAGTGSNTEAFF. The CDR3 region has the DNA TGCGCCAGCAGGTTCGCCGGGACAGGCTCGAACACTGAAGCTTTCTTT. The chain uses TRBV10-2 and TRBJ1-1, with 8 positions matching TRBD1. Germline CDR1 WSHSY, CDR2 SAAADI. V was clipped by 6 bases and J by 1 base; unmatched bases: 10. This CDR3 comprises 16 residues.

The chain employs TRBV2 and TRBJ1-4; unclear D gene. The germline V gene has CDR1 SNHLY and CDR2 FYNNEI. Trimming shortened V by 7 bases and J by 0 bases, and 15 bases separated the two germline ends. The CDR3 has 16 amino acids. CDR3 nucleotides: TGTGCCAGCAAGCTGGAGGCCTTCGCAACTAATGAAAAACTGTTTTTT. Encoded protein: CASKLEAFATNEKLFF.

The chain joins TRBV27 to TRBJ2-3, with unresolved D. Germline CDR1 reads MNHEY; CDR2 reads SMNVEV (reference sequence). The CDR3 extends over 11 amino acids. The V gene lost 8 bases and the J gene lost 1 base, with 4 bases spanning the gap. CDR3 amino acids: CASGRTDTQYF. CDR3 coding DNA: TGTGCCAGCGGGCGCACAGATACGCAGTATTTT.

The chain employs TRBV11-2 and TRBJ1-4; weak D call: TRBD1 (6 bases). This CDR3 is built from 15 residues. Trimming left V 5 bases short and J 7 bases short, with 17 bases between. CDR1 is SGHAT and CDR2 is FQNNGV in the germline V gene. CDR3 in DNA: TGTGCCAGCAGCCCCCAACAGGGCTCCGTTGAAAAACTGTTTTTT. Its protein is CASSPQQGSVEKLFF.

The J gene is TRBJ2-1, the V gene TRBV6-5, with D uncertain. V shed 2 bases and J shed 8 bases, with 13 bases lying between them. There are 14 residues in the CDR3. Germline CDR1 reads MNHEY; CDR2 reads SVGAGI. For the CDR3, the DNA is TGTGCCAGCAGTTACGCGTCCAGGATCTATGAGCAGTTCTTC. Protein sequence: CASSYASRIYEQFF.

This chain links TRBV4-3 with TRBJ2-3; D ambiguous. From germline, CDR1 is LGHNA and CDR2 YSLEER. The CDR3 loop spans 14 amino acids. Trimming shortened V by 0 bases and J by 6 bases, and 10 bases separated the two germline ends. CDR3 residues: CASSQDLVTDTQYF. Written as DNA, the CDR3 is TGCGCCAGCAGCCAAGACCTAGTAACGGATACGCAGTATTTT.

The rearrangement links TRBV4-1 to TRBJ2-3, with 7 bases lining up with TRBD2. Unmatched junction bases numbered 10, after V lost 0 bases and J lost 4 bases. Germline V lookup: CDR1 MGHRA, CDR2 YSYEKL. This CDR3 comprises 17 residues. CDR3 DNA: TGCGCCAGCAGCCAAGAATCGGCGGGAGCGGGACCAGATACGCAGTATTTT. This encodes CASSQESAGAGPDTQYF.

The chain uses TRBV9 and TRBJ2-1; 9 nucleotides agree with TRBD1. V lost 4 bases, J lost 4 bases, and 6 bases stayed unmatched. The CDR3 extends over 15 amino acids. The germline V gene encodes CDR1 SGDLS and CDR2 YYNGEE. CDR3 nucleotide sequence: TGTGCCAGCAGCCCCGGGACAGGGCAGTACAATGAGCAGTTCTTC. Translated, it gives CASSPGTGQYNEQFF.

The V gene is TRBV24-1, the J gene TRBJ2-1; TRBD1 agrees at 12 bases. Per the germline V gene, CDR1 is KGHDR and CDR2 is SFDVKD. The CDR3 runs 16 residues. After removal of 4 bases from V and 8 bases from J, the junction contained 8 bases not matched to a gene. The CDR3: CATSDPGQGARHEQFF. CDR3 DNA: TGTGCCACCAGTGACCCGGGACAGGGGGCTCGCCATGAGCAGTTCTTC.

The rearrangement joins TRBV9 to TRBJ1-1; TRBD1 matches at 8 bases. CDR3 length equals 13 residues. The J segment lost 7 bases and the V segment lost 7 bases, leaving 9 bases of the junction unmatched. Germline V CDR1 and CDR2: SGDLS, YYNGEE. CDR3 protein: CASQGQAGGEAFF. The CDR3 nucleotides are TGTGCCAGCCAGGGACAGGCTGGAGGTGAAGCTTTCTTT. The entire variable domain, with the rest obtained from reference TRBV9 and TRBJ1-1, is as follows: DSGVTQTPKHLITATGQRVTLRCSPRSGDLSVYWYQQSLDQGLQFLIQYYNGEERAKGNILERFSAQQFPDLHSELNLSSLELGDSALYFCASQGQAGGEAFFGQGTRLTVV.

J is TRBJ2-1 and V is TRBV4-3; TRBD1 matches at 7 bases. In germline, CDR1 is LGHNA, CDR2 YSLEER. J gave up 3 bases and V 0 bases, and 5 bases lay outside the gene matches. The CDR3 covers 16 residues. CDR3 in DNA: TGCGCCAGCAGCCAAGATTTCGGGACAGACTACAATGAGCAGTTCTTC. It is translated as CASSQDFGTDYNEQFF.

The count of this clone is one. CDR3 coding DNA: TGTGCCAGCAGGGGGGGGACAAACAATCAGCCCCAGCATTTT. This encodes CASRGGTNNQPQHF. The chain combines TRBV27 with TRBJ1-5; tentative D call: TRBD1 (6 bases). V dropped 6 bases and J dropped 3 bases, with 12 bases sitting between them. Germline CDR1 is MNHEY and CDR2 is SMNVEV (reference sequence). The CDR3 sequence is 14 residues long.

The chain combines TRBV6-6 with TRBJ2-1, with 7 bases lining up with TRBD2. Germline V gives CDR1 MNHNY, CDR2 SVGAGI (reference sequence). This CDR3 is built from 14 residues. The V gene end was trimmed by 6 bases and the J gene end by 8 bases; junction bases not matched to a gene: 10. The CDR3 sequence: CASSFLAEGYEQFF. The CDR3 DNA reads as TGTGCCAGCAGCTTCCTAGCGGAAGGGTATGAGCAGTTCTTC.

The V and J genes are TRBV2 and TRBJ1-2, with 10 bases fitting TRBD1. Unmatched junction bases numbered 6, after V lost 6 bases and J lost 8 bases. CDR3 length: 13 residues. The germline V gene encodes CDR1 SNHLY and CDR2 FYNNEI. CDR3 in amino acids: CASRGGTGVGYTF. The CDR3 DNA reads TGTGCCAGCAGAGGCGGGACAGGGGTAGGCTACACCTTC.

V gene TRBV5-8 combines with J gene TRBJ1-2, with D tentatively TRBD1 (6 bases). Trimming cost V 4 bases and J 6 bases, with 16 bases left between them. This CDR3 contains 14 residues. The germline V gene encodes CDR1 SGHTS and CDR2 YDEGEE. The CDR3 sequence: CASSGGLLPHGYTF. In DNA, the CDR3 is TGTGCCAGCAGCGGGGGCTTGCTACCTCATGGCTACACCTTC.

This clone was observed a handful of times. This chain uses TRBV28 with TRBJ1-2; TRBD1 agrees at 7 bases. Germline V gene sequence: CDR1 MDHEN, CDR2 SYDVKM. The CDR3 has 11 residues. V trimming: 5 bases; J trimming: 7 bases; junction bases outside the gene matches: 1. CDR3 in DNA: TGTGCCAGCAGTAACAGGGGTGGCTACACCTTC. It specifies CASSNRGGYTF.

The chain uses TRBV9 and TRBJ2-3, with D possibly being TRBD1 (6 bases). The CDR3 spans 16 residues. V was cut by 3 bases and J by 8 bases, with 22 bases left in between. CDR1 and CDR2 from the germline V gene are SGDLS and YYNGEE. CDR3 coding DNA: TGTGCCAGCAGCGCACCTAGGGACACCAGGGTGGGTACGCAGTATTTT. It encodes CASSAPRDTRVGTQYF.

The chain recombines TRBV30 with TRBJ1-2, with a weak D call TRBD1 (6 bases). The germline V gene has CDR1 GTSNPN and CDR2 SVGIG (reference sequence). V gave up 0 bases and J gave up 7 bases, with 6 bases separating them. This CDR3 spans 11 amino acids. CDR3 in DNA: TGTGCCTGGAGTGTAGGGGGTGGCTACACCTTC. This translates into CAWSVGGGYTF.

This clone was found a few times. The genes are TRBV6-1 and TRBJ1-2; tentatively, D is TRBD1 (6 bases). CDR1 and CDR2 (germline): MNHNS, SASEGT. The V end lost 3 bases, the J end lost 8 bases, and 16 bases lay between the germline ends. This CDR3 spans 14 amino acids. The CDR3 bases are TGTGCCAGCAGTGAGGCCAGGGGCAGGCGGGGCTACACCTTC. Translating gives CASSEARGRRGYTF.

The CDR3 DNA is TGTGCCTGGAGTGTCAAAGACAGGAGGAAGGTCTATGGCTACACCTTC. Translation gives CAWSVKDRRKVYGYTF. The chain couples TRBV30 to TRBJ1-2, with D tentatively TRBD1 (6 bases). In germline, CDR1 is GTSNPN, CDR2 SVGIG (reference sequence). Trimming took 0 bases from V and 4 from J, leaving 18 bases between them. The CDR3 extends over 16 amino acids.

CDR3 nucleotides: TGTGCCAGCAGCTCGGTGGACAGGGGCTACGAGCAGTACTTC. This sequence encodes CASSSVDRGYEQYF. The chain combines TRBV5-6 with TRBJ2-7; 9 positions agree with TRBD1. Germline V gene sequence: CDR1 SGHDT, CDR2 YYEEEE. Trimming at V came to 3 bases and at J to 3 bases, leaving 4 bases not matched to a gene. The CDR3 length is 14 residues.

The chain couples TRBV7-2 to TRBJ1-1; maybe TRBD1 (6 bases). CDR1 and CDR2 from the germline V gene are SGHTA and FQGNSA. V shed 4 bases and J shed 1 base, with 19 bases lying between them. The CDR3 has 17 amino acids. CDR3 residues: CASSYGWAQGQNTEAFF. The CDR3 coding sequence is TGTGCCAGCAGCTACGGCTGGGCTCAGGGGCAGAACACTGAAGCTTTCTTT.